The 5 T cell receptor beta chains below all came from one sample that was sequenced in a study of Graves' ophthalmopathy and Graves' hyperthyroidism. Amplification of the TCR beta CDR3 regions used RNA transcripts (as template). Second-round multiplex PCR came after a first-round RT-PCR that employed HTBI primers. TCRdb analysed the multiplex PCR reads with MiXCR anew, one entry per CDR3 protein. The sample includes over 15,000 distinct CDR3 sequences, 46% of them seen just once. The specimen was peripheral blood. These receptors originate from a middle-aged woman with stable Graves' hyperthyroidism.

This chain links TRBV12-3 or TRBV12-4 with TRBJ1-4, with D uncertain. V was clipped by 1 base and J by 8 bases, with 11 bases between them. This CDR3 is built from 14 residues. This chain's CDR3 is CASSLVTTGEKLFF. In nucleotides, the CDR3 is TGTGCCAGCAGTTTAGTGACGACCGGGGAAAAACTGTTTTTT.

The chain carries TRBV9 and TRBJ2-1, with TRBD2 matching over 10 bases. Germline trimming cut 0 bases from V and 9 bases from J; bases unmatched to any gene: 6. This CDR3 comprises 15 residues. Germline V CDR1 and CDR2: SGDLS, YYNGEE. This CDR3 is CASSVGAGGSSEQFF. Written as DNA, the CDR3 is TGTGCCAGCAGCGTAGGAGCGGGAGGGAGTAGTGAGCAGTTCTTC.

This clonotype was detected a few times. The CDR3 loop reads CASSYRGAAEKLFF. Here the CDR3 DNA reads TGTGCCAGCAGTTACCGGGGGGCGGCCGAAAAACTGTTTTTT. The rearrangement links TRBV6-5 to TRBJ1-4, with D maybe TRBD1 (6 bases). From germline, CDR1 is MNHEY and CDR2 SVGAGI. Between the trimmed V and J ends, which lost 2 bases and 8 bases, there was a span of 12 bases. CDR3 size: 14 residues.

This clonotype was seen at least ten times. The chain joins TRBV6-1 to TRBJ2-6; D unresolved. Germline assignment: CDR1 MNHNS and CDR2 SASEGT. This CDR3 comprises 15 residues. The ends were cut back, 4 bases at V and 4 bases at J, with 11 bases in the middle. The CDR3 spells CASSGPVTGANVLTF. The CDR3 nucleotides read TGTGCCAGCAGTGGGCCGGTTACAGGGGCCAACGTCCTGACTTTC.

This clonotype was recorded at least ten times. V and J are TRBV5-8 and TRBJ1-5, with D unresolved. The CDR3 runs 14 residues. The V and J ends lost 0 bases and 3 bases respectively, with 7 bases between them. Germline V lookup: CDR1 SGHTS, CDR2 YDEGEE. The CDR3 nucleotides read TGTGCCAGCAGCTTGGTCTGGGACAATCAGCCCCAGCATTTT. Protein product: CASSLVWDNQPQHF.